This TCR beta chain was found in a study of T cell repertoires in cytomegalovirus infection. About the research overall: Selected CMV epitopes included recently identified HLA-C-restricted ones as well as well-studied HLA-B-restricted ones. Public TCR beta signature analysis indicated the presence of both CMV infection and matching HLA type.

CDR1 is LGHNA, CDR2 YSLEER, per germline. The CDR3 has 16 residues. Trimming cost V 0 bases and J 7 bases; bases outside gene matches: 5. With regard to this clonotype: The antigen remains unidentified.

TCRdb re-analysed the reads in MiXCR, keeping a single row per CDR3 protein. The table has around 430,000 distinct CDR3 sequences, approximately 46% seen once. The source material was cultured PBMCs, sampled from culture after CMV antigen stimulation. This clonotype was obtained from a human donor in good health (CMV status not recorded). Some clones in this sample may be carry-over from other donors' samples. V gene TRBV4-3 combines with J gene TRBJ2-3, with TRBD2 matching over 12 bases. The CDR3 loop is CASSQELAGGRYTQYF. The CDR3 DNA reads TGCGCCAGCAGCCAAGAACTAGCGGGGGGACGCTATACGCAGTATTTT.